The 17 T cell receptor beta chains in this list originate from one sample, sequenced in a study of cytomegalovirus exposure and HLA in healthy donors. Primers for the PCR totalled 60 Vbeta and 13 Jbeta. TCRdb keeps only in-frame clones here, not all; method: immunoSEQ multiplex PCR. The data contain 120,000 to 150,000 clones, just under 85% of them singletons. Sequencing was done on a sample of PBMCs. These receptors were taken from a woman in her forties in good health and CMV-seronegative.

V usage is TRBV2 and J usage is TRBJ2-1, with D perhaps TRBD1 (5 bases). Trimming cost V 5 bases and J 1 base, with 12 bases left between them. The CDR3 totals 15 residues. CDR1 and CDR2 from the germline V gene are SNHLY and FYNNEI. The CDR3, as DNA: TGTGCCAGCAGTTTACAGGACATGTCCTACAATGAGCAGTTCTTC. Residues: CASSLQDMSYNEQFF.

This chain uses TRBV6-1 with TRBJ2-7; D is unclear. Trimming pared 3 bases from V and 2 bases from J, leaving 14 bases between. This CDR3 comprises 15 residues. Germline V CDR1 and CDR2: MNHNS, SASEGT. CDR3 nucleotide sequence: TGTGCCAGCAGTGACGGCAGGTGGCAGACCTACGAGCAGTACTTC. It encodes CASSDGRWQTYEQYF.

The CDR3 nucleotides read TGTGCCAGCAGCTTGGGGCCGATCTACGAGCAGTACTTC. This codes for CASSLGPIYEQYF. The genes are TRBV7-2 and TRBJ2-7; a weak D match, TRBD1 (5 bases). Germline V gives CDR1 SGHTA, CDR2 FQGNSA. V was pared by 3 bases and J by 3 bases, with 9 bases between. The CDR3 consists of 13 residues.

The chain joins TRBV10-2 to TRBJ2-7; 8 bases agree with TRBD1. CDR3 length: 13 amino acids. Looked up from germline, CDR1 is WSHSY and CDR2 is SAAADI. Trimming at V came to 7 bases and at J to 5 bases, leaving 7 bases not matched to a gene. Here the CDR3 DNA reads TGCGCCAGCATCCAGGGGGCGTCGGACGAGCAGTACTTC. The encoded protein is CASIQGASDEQYF.

The V and J genes are TRBV5-1 and TRBJ2-2; TRBD2 might be the D (5 bases). V lost 2 bases, J lost 5 bases, and 16 bases lay in between. CDR1 SGHRS and CDR2 YFSETQ come from the germline V gene. The CDR3 has 16 residues. CDR3 bases: TGCGCCAGCAGCTTAGGCGGGCACGAACTAACCGGGGAGCTGTTTTTT. Amino acids: CASSLGGHELTGELFF.

This chain joins TRBV19 and TRBJ2-1; D is unclear. The length of the CDR3 is 13 residues. Germline lookup yields CDR1 LNHDA and CDR2 SQIVND (reference sequence). Trimming took 9 bases from V and 4 from J, leaving 13 bases between them. CDR3 DNA sequence: TGTGCCAGCACTAAAGGATCGTACAATGAGCAGTTCTTC. It encodes CASTKGSYNEQFF.

The CDR3, as DNA: TGTGCCAGCAGCTTAATCTTAGCGGGCTCCTACGAGCAGTACTTC. It translates to CASSLILAGSYEQYF. The chain couples TRBV7-2 to TRBJ2-5, with 7 positions matching TRBD2. The end of the DNA is better explained by TRBJ2-7, so the J call may be wrong. Per the germline V gene, CDR1 is SGHTA and CDR2 is FQGNSA. The CDR3 is 15 amino acids.

The rearrangement links TRBV5-1 to TRBJ1-2; 7 bases match TRBD1. J gave up 4 bases and V 2 bases, and 5 bases lay outside the gene matches. Germline lookup yields CDR1 SGHRS and CDR2 YFSETQ. The CDR3 sequence is 14 residues long. For the CDR3, the DNA is TGCGCCAGCAGCTTCGGGACAGCCTTCTATGGCTACACCTTC. It is translated as CASSFGTAFYGYTF.

This rearrangement joins TRBV6-5 to TRBJ2-3; D is perhaps TRBD2 (6 bases). This CDR3 has 14 residues. The germline gives CDR1 MNHEY, CDR2 SVGAGI. Trimming left V 0 bases short and J 5 bases short, with 9 bases between. The CDR3 region is CASSYSGLGDTQYF. CDR3 sequence (DNA): TGTGCCAGCAGTTACTCGGGACTGGGAGATACGCAGTATTTT.

The sample holds a few counts of this clone. The CDR3: CASSLIRVTGFSGNTIYF. CDR3 nucleotides: TGTGCCAGCAGTCTCATAAGGGTCACAGGGTTCTCTGGAAACACCATATATTTT. The V call is TRBV28, the J call TRBJ1-3; D possibly corresponds to TRBD1 (6 bases). The length of the CDR3 is 18 residues. Trimming removed 5 bases at V and 0 bases at J, with 20 bases between. CDR1 and CDR2 from the germline V gene are MDHEN and SYDVKM.

The chain is built from TRBV10-3 and TRBJ1-2; 8 nucleotides agree with TRBD1. The CDR3 totals 12 residues. J was trimmed by 4 bases and V by 10 bases; bases with no gene match: 5. Germline-derived CDR1 and CDR2 are ENHRY and SYGVKD. The CDR3 is CATGQDSYGYTF. The CDR3 DNA sequence: TGTGCCACGGGACAGGACTCCTATGGCTACACCTTC.

The chain has TRBV10-1 and TRBJ2-5; 9 positions match TRBD1. CDR3 length: 16 residues. Germline assignment: CDR1 WNHNN and CDR2 SYGVQD (reference sequence). V shed 3 bases and J 4 bases; nucleotides not matched to a gene: 9. CDR3 coding DNA: TGCGCCAGCAGTGAAAGGGACAGGGTTTTCGTAGAGACCCAGTACTTC. This gives the protein CASSERDRVFVETQYF.

This chain joins TRBV27 and TRBJ1-1; tentative D call: TRBD1 (6 bases). There are 14 residues in the CDR3. Trimming removed 6 bases at V and 0 bases at J, with 11 bases between. The germline V gene has CDR1 MNHEY and CDR2 SMNVEV (reference sequence). CDR3: CASSQGGLNTEAFF. The CDR3 region has the DNA TGTGCCAGCAGCCAAGGGGGTTTGAACACTGAAGCTTTCTTT.

This chain links TRBV9 with TRBJ1-4, with 7 bases identical to TRBD1. The CDR3 has 16 amino acids. Germline CDR1 is SGDLS and CDR2 is YYNGEE. The J segment lost 3 bases and the V segment lost 0 bases, leaving 5 bases of the junction unmatched. The CDR3 is CASSVAPQGANEKLFF. The CDR3, as DNA: TGTGCCAGCAGCGTAGCTCCCCAGGGGGCTAATGAAAAACTGTTTTTT. The whole variable domain, remainder taken from reference TRBV9 and TRBJ1-4, is DSGVTQTPKHLITATGQRVTLRCSPRSGDLSVYWYQQSLDQGLQFLIQYYNGEERAKGNILERFSAQQFPDLHSELNLSSLELGDSALYFCASSVAPQGANEKLFFGSGTQLSVL.

This chain links TRBV12-5 with TRBJ2-5; 8 nucleotides agree with TRBD2. Per the germline V gene, CDR1 is LGHNT and CDR2 is FRNRAP. V dropped 5 bases and J dropped 7; count of bases not matched to a gene: 18. The CDR3 consists of 17 residues. The CDR3 region is CASGPASSVAGFGTQYF. The CDR3 nucleotides read TGTGCTAGTGGTCCCGCATCGTCGGTAGCGGGATTTGGGACCCAGTACTTC. Together with reference TRBV12-5 and TRBJ2-5, the CDR3 gives the full variable domain: DARVTQTPRHKVTEMGQEVTMRCQPILGHNTVFWYRQTMMQGLELLAYFRNRAPLDDSGMPKDRFSAEMPDATLATLKIQPSEPRDSAVYFCASGPASSVAGFGTQYFGPGTRLLVL.

This rearrangement joins TRBV28 to TRBJ1-5; 9 bases are a match to TRBD1. Trimming removed 7 bases from V and 1 base from J; junction bases left unmatched: 8. Germline V gene lookup returns CDR1 MDHEN and CDR2 SYDVKM. The CDR3 spans 16 residues. CDR3 DNA sequence: TGTGCCAGCACCCATCGGGGGACAGGGAGCAATCAGCCCCAGCATTTT. Translation: CASTHRGTGSNQPQHF.

The rearrangement joins TRBV7-2 to TRBJ1-2; D perhaps matches TRBD1 (5 bases). The V end lost 5 bases, the J end lost 4 bases, and 17 bases lay between the germline ends. Germline V gene sequence: CDR1 SGHTA, CDR2 FQGNSA. This CDR3 has 15 residues. The CDR3 region is CASSLGRGNPYGYTF. CDR3 bases: TGTGCCAGCAGCCTCGGGAGGGGAAACCCCTATGGCTACACCTTC.